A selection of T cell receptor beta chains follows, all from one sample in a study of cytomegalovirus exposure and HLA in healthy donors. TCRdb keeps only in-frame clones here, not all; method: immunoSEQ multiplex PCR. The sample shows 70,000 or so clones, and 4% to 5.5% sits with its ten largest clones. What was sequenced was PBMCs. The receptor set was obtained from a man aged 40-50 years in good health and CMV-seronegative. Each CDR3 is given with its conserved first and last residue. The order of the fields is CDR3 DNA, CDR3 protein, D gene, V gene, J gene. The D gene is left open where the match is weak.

cdr3_nt: TGTGCCAGCAGTTCCATTCTAGCGGGAGGGCCGGGCGAGCAGTACTTC
cdr3_aa: CASSSILAGGPGEQYF
d_call: TRBD2
v_call: TRBV28
j_call: TRBJ2-7

cdr3_nt: TGTGCCAGCAGCTTTGAGACAGGGCAGCCCCAGCATTTT
cdr3_aa: CASSFETGQPQHF
d_call: TRBD1
v_call: TRBV5-4
j_call: TRBJ1-5

cdr3_nt: TGTGCCAGCACCCCGCGGGGCTCCCACACCGGGGAGCTGTTTTTT
cdr3_aa: CASTPRGSHTGELFF
d_call: .
v_call: TRBV6-5
j_call: TRBJ2-2

cdr3_nt: TGTGCCAGCACCCGGGGAACCTCCACCTACGAGCAGTACTTC
cdr3_aa: CASTRGTSTYEQYF
d_call: .
v_call: TRBV5-6
j_call: TRBJ2-7

cdr3_nt: TGTGCCAGCAGCTTAGGTCGGGCCGGGGAGCTGTTTTTT
cdr3_aa: CASSLGRAGELFF
d_call: .
v_call: TRBV7-9
j_call: TRBJ2-2

cdr3_nt: TGCGCCAGCAGCTTGGGTCAGGGGACTAATGAGCAGTACTTC
cdr3_aa: CASSLGQGTNEQYF
d_call: .
v_call: TRBV5-1
j_call: TRBJ2-7

cdr3_nt: TGCGCCAGCAGCTTGGGGGACAGGAACACTGAAGCTTTCTTT
cdr3_aa: CASSLGDRNTEAFF
d_call: TRBD1
v_call: TRBV5-1
j_call: TRBJ1-1

cdr3_nt: TGTGCCAGCAGCCTCCGGGACAGGGGGCAATCTGAAGCTTTCTTT
cdr3_aa: CASSLRDRGQSEAFF
d_call: TRBD1
v_call: TRBV14
j_call: TRBJ1-1

cdr3_nt: TGTGCCACCAGGCCGGGACTAGCGGCCAATGAGCAGTTCTTC
cdr3_aa: CATRPGLAANEQFF
d_call: TRBD2
v_call: TRBV15
j_call: TRBJ2-1

cdr3_nt: TGTGCCAGCTCACTACTCCCCGACAGGGGAACCAGCAATCAGCCCCAGCATTTT
cdr3_aa: CASSLLPDRGTSNQPQHF
d_call: TRBD1
v_call: TRBV18
j_call: TRBJ1-5

cdr3_nt: TGTGCCAGCAGCTTAAGGGAGACCCATGAGCAGTTCTTC
cdr3_aa: CASSLRETHEQFF
d_call: .
v_call: TRBV7-8
j_call: TRBJ2-1

cdr3_nt: TGTGCCAGCAGCTTGGGAGGGACAGGGAACACTGAAGCTTTCTTT
cdr3_aa: CASSLGGTGNTEAFF
d_call: TRBD1
v_call: TRBV5-4
j_call: TRBJ1-1

cdr3_nt: TGTGCCAGCAGTTGGGGCAGGGCCTATGGCTACACCTTC
cdr3_aa: CASSWGRAYGYTF
d_call: .
v_call: TRBV27
j_call: TRBJ1-2